One sample yielded the 15 T cell receptor beta chains listed below, sequenced in a study of blood T cell repertoires in COVID-19. TCRdb keeps only in-frame clones here, not all; method: immunoSEQ multiplex PCR. This table has around 190,000 clones, 84% appearing once. Sequenced material: PBMCs or T cells enriched from blood (not recorded which). The receptors originated from a woman in her 30s who had been exposed to COVID-19.

CDR3 region: CATSREISSDNEQFF. The CDR3 DNA reads TGTGCCACCAGCAGAGAAATTAGCAGCGACAATGAGCAGTTCTTC. The V call is TRBV15, the J call TRBJ2-1; D is unresolved. The CDR3 runs to 15 residues. The V end lost 0 bases, the J end lost 5 bases, and 11 bases lay between the germline ends. Germline V gives CDR1 LNHNV, CDR2 YYDKDF (reference sequence).

The chain couples TRBV19 to TRBJ1-1; D possibly corresponds to TRBD1 (6 bases). The CDR3 runs 14 residues. Germline V lookup: CDR1 LNHDA, CDR2 SQIVND (reference sequence). Trimming shortened V by 7 bases and J by 5 bases, and 17 bases separated the two germline ends. CDR3 DNA: TGTGCCAGTAATCGGGCGGGCAGGGGAACTGAAGCTTTCTTT. As protein: CASNRAGRGTEAFF.

The CDR3 DNA follows: TGTGCCAGCAGCCAGAACTCTGGAAACACCATATATTTT. It specifies CASSQNSGNTIYF. The chain has TRBV6-5 and TRBJ1-3; D gene ambiguous. V lost 6 bases to trimming and J lost 0 bases, with 6 bases between them. Germline V gene sequence: CDR1 MNHEY, CDR2 SVGAGI. This CDR3 region has 13 residues.

The chain joins TRBV24-1 to TRBJ2-2, with D perhaps matching TRBD2 (6 bases). Germline assignment: CDR1 KGHDR and CDR2 SFDVKD. This CDR3 spans 12 amino acids. V lost 10 bases, J lost 6 bases, and 11 bases lay in between. The CDR3 here is CATETGAGELFF. DNA for the CDR3: TGTGCCACAGAGACGGGGGCCGGGGAGCTGTTTTTT.

The rearrangement links TRBV6-1 to TRBJ2-5; no clear D. Germline values: CDR1 MNHNS, CDR2 SASEGT. This CDR3 is built from 15 residues. V dropped 3 bases and J dropped 6 bases, with 17 bases sitting between them. CDR3 sequence reads: CASSESQVETQTQYF. The CDR3 coding sequence is TGTGCCAGCAGTGAGAGCCAAGTGGAGACGCAGACCCAGTACTTC.

The chain combines TRBV30 with TRBJ2-7; 11 nucleotides line up with TRBD2. Germline V CDR1 and CDR2: GTSNPN, SVGIG (reference sequence). The CDR3 runs 18 residues. The V gene end was trimmed by 2 bases and the J gene end by 2 bases; junction bases not matched to a gene: 14. The CDR3 region has the DNA TGTGCCTGGAGTCCCACGGGGACCGGGACTAGCGGCCCCTACGAGCAGTACTTC. This translates into CAWSPTGTGTSGPYEQYF.

The V gene is TRBV29-1, the J gene TRBJ2-1; TRBD2 aligns across 14 bases. The CDR3 loop spans 17 amino acids. Germline V lookup: CDR1 SQVTM, CDR2 ANQGSEA. The CDR3 here is CSTKGTSGGRRINEQFF. The CDR3 nucleotides read TGCAGTACTAAGGGGACTAGCGGGGGCCGCCGGATCAATGAGCAGTTCTTC.

This clone was found a few times. V gene TRBV4-3 combines with J gene TRBJ1-2; the D gene is possibly TRBD1 (5 bases). The CDR3 extends over 16 amino acids. Germline CDR1 and CDR2: LGHNA and YSLEER. V was shortened by 0 bases and J by 3 bases, with 14 bases between the two germline ends. CDR3 nucleotides: TGCGCCAGCAGCCAAGACCGCTTCGGGGGTGACTATGGCTACACCTTC. Protein sequence: CASSQDRFGGDYGYTF.

The chain uses TRBV5-1 and TRBJ1-4, with TRBD1 matching over 7 bases. CDR3 length: 19 residues. Trimming at V came to 0 bases and at J to 0 bases, leaving 11 bases not matched to a gene. Germline V gene sequence: CDR1 SGHRS, CDR2 YFSETQ. CDR3 loop: CASSLGIRDSYATNEKLFF. CDR3 bases: TGCGCCAGCAGCTTGGGGATCCGGGACAGTTATGCAACTAATGAAAAACTGTTTTTT.

This clone was picked up a small number of times. The chain employs TRBV2 and TRBJ2-3; 8 bases are a match to TRBD2. The ends lost 4 bases at V and 0 bases at J; junction bases unmatched: 6. This CDR3 is 16 amino acids long. Germline values: CDR1 SNHLY, CDR2 FYNNEI. The chain's CDR3 is CASSVFSGASTDTQYF. The CDR3 DNA reads as TGTGCCAGCAGTGTTTTTAGCGGGGCTAGCACAGATACGCAGTATTTT.

The chain links TRBV5-1 to TRBJ2-7; TRBD1 might be the D (5 bases). V was clipped by 4 bases and J by 3 bases, with 8 bases between them. Germline CDR1 is SGHRS and CDR2 is YFSETQ. CDR3 size: 12 residues. The DNA for the CDR3 is TGCGCCAGCAGCCAAGACAGCTACGAGCAGTACTTC. Protein sequence: CASSQDSYEQYF. Full variable domain (missing parts from reference TRBV5-1 and TRBJ2-7): KAGVTQTPRYLIKTRGQQVTLSCSPISGHRSVSWYQQTPGQGLQFLFEYFSETQRNKGNFPGRFSGRQFSNSRSEMNVSTLELGDSALYLCASSQDSYEQYFGPGTRLTVT.

The rearrangement links TRBV10-3 to TRBJ2-5, with D maybe TRBD1 (5 bases). The CDR3 loop spans 16 amino acids. Germline lookup yields CDR1 ENHRY and CDR2 SYGVKD. The V gene lost 3 bases and the J gene lost 2 bases, with 16 bases spanning the gap. The CDR3 sequence is CAISDAPGASQETQYF. The DNA for the CDR3 is TGTGCCATCAGTGATGCCCCTGGGGCTTCACAAGAGACCCAGTACTTC.

The genes are TRBV5-6 and TRBJ1-4; 7 bases match TRBD1. Germline loops: CDR1 SGHDT, CDR2 YYEEEE. This CDR3 is built from 16 residues. After removal of 2 bases from V and 5 bases from J, the junction contained 9 bases not matched to a gene. The CDR3: CASSFLAGQTNEKLFF. The CDR3 bases are TGTGCCAGCAGCTTTTTGGCGGGACAGACGAATGAAAAACTGTTTTTT.

V usage is TRBV2 and J usage is TRBJ1-1; the D is unclear. The CDR3 runs 11 residues. Germline V gene sequence: CDR1 SNHLY, CDR2 FYNNEI. V lost 10 bases and J lost 4, with 10 bases in between. This CDR3 is CATVTVTEAFF. CDR3 sequence (DNA): TGTGCCACCGTTACGGTCACTGAAGCTTTCTTT.

J is TRBJ1-6 and V is TRBV7-8; the D is unclear. The germline CDR1 and CDR2 sequences are SGHVS and FQNEAQ. This CDR3 is built from 17 residues. The V end was cut by 1 base, the J end by 0 bases, with 10 bases between. DNA for the CDR3: TGTGCCAGCAGCTTAGGGGTAGGGAGCTCCTATAATTCACCCCTCCACTTT. Its protein product is CASSLGVGSSYNSPLHF. The full variable domain, in which reference TRBV7-8 and TRBJ1-6 provide the parts outside the CDR3, is GAGVSQSPRYKVAKRGQDVALRCDPISGHVSLFWYQQALGQGPEFLTYFQNEAQLDKSGLPSDRFFAERPEGSVSTLKIQRTQQEDSAVYLCASSLGVGSSYNSPLHFGNGTRLTVT.